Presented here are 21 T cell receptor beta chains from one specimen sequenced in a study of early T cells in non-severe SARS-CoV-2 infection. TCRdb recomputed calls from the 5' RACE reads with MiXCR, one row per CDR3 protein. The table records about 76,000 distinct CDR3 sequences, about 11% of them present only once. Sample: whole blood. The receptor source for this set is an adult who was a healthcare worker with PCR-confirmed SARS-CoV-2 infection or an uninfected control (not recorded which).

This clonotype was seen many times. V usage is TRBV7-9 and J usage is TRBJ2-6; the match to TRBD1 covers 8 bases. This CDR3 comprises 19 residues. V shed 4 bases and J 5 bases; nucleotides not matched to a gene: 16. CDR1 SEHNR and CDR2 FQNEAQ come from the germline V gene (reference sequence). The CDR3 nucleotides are TGTGCCAGCAGCTCTATCGGACAGGGAACCCTGGGGAGGGCCAACGTCCTGACTTTC. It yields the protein CASSSIGQGTLGRANVLTF. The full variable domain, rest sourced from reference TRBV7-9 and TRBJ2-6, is DTGVSQNPRHKITKRGQNVTFRCDPISEHNRLYWYRQTLGQGPEFLTYFQNEAQLEKSRLLSDRFSAERPKGSFSTLEIQRTEQGDSAMYLCASSSIGQGTLGRANVLTFGAGSRLTVL.

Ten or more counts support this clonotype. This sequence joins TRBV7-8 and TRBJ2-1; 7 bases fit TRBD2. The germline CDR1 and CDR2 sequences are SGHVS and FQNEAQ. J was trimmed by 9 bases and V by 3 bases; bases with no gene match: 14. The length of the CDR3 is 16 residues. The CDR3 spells CASSFRERGGLGEQFF. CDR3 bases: TGTGCCAGCAGCTTTCGGGAGCGGGGCGGCTTGGGTGAGCAGTTCTTC.

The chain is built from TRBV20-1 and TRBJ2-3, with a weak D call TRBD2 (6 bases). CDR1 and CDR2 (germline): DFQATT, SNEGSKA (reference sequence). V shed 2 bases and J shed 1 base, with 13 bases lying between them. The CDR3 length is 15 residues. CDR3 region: CSARSGVAGTDTQYF. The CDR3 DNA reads TGCAGTGCTAGATCGGGAGTGGCTGGCACAGATACGCAGTATTTT.

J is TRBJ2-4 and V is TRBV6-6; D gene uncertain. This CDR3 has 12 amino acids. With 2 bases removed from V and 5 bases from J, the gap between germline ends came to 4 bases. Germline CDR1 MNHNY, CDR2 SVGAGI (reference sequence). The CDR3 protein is CASSYPENIQYF. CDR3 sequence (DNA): TGTGCCAGCAGTTACCCCGAAAACATTCAGTACTTC.

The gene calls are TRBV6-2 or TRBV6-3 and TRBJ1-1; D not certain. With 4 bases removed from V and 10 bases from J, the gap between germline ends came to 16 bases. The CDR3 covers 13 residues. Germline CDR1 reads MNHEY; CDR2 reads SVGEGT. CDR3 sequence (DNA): TGTGCCAGCAGTTGCGGGCCTGAGGGAGCAGCTTTCTTT. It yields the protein CASSCGPEGAAFF.

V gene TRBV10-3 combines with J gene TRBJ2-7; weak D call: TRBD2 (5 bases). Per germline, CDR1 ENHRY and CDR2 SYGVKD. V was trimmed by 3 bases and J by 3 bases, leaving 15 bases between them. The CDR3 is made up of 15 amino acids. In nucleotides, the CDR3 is TGTGCCATCAGTGACACAAACGAGGGTATCTACGAGCAGTACTTC. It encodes CAISDTNEGIYEQYF.

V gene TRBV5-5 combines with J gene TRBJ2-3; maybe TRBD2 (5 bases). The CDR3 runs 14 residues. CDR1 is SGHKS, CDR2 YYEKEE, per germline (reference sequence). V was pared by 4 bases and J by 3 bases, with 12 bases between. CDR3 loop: CASSAGLLTDTQYF. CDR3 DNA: TGTGCCAGCAGCGCCGGACTGCTTACAGATACGCAGTATTTT.

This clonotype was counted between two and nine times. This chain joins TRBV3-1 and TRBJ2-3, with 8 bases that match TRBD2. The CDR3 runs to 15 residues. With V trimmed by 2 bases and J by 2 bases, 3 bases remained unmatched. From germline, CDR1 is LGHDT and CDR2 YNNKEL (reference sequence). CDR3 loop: CASSQNGGATDTQYF. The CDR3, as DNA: TGTGCCAGCAGCCAAAACGGGGGGGCCACAGATACGCAGTATTTT.

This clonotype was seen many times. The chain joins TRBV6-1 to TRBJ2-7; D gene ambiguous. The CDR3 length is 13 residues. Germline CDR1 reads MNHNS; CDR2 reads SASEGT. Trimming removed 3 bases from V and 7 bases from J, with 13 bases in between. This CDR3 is CASSDYGPREQYF. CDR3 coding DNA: TGTGCCAGCAGTGATTACGGCCCTAGGGAGCAGTACTTC.

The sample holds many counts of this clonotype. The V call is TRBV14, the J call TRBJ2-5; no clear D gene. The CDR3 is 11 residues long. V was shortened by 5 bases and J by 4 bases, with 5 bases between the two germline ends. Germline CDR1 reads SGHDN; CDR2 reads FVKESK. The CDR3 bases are TGTGCCAGCAGCGGTGTAGAGACCCAGTACTTC. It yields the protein CASSGVETQYF.

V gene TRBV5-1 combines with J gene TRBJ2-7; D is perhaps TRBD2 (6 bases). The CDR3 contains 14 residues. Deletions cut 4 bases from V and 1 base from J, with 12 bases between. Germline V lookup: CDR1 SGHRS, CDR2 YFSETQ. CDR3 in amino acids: CASSLSGGSYEQYF. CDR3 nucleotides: TGCGCCAGCAGCCTCTCCGGGGGTTCCTACGAGCAGTACTTC.

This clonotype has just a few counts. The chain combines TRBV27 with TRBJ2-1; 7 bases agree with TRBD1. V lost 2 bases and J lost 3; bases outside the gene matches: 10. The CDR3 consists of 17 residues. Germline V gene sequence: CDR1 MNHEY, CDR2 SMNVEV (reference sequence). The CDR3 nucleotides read TGTGCCAGCAGTTTACGACAGGGCCCCTTTAACTACAATGAGCAGTTCTTC. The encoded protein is CASSLRQGPFNYNEQFF.

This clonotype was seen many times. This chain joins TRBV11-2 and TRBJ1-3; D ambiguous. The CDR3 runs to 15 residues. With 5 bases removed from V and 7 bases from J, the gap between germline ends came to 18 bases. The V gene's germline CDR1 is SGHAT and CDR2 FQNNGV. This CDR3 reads CASSTNTQARNTIYF. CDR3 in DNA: TGTGCCAGCAGCACGAACACCCAAGCCCGGAACACCATATATTTT. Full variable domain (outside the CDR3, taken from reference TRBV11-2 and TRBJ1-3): EAGVAQSPRYKIIEKRQSVAFWCNPISGHATLYWYQQILGQGPKLLIQFQNNGVVDDSQLPKDRFSAERLKGVDSTLKIQPAKLEDSAVYLCASSTNTQARNTIYFGEGSWLTVV.

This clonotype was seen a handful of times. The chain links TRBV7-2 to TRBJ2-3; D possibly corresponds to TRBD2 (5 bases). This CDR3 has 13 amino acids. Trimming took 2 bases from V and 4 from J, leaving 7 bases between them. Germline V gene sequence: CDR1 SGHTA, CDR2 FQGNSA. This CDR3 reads CASSLRGPDTQYF. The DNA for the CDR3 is TGTGCCAGCAGCTTAAGAGGGCCAGATACGCAGTATTTT.

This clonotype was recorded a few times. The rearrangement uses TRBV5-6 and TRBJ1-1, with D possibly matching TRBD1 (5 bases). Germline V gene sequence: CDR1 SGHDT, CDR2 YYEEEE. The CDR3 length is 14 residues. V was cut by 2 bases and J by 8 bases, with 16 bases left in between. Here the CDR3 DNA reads TGTGCCAGCAGCTTTAACCCCGGGGACCCCGAAGCTTTCTTT. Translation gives CASSFNPGDPEAFF.

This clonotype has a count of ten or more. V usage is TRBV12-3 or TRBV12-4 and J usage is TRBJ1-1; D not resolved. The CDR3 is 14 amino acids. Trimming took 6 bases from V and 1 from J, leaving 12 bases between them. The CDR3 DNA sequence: TGTGCCAGCAGCCTCTACGCAGCGAACACTGAAGCTTTCTTT. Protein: CASSLYAANTEAFF.

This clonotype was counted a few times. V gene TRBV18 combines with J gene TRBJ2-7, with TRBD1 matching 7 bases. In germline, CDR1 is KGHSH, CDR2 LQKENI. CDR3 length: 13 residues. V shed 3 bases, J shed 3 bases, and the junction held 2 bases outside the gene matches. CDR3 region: CASSPGQIYEQYF. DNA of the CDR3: TGTGCCAGCTCACCGGGACAGATCTACGAGCAGTACTTC.

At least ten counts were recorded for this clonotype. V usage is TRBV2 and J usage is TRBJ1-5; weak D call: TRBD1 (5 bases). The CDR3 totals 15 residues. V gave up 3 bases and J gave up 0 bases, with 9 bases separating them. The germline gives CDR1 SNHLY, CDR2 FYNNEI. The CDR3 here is CASSDWGLSNQPQHF. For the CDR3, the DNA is TGTGCCAGCAGTGACTGGGGCCTTAGCAATCAGCCCCAGCATTTT.

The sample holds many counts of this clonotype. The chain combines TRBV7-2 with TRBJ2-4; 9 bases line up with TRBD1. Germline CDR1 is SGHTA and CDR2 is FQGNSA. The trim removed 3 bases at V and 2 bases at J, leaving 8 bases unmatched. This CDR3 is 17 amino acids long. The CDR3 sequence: CASSFDPGQGTKNIQYF. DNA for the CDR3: TGTGCCAGCAGCTTCGATCCGGGACAGGGTACCAAAAACATTCAGTACTTC.

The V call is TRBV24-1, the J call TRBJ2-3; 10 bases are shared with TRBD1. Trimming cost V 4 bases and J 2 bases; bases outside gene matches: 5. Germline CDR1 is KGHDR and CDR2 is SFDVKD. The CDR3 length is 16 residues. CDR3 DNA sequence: TGTGCCACCAGTGACGGGACAGGGGAACTCACAGATACGCAGTATTTT. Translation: CATSDGTGELTDTQYF.

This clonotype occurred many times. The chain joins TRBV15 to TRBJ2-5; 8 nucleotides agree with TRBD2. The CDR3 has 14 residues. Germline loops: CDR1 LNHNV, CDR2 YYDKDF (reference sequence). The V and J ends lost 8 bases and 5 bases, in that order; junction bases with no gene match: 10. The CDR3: CATGTGGPFETQYF. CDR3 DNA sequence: TGTGCCACCGGGACGGGGGGGCCGTTTGAGACCCAGTACTTC.